The subject of this entry is one T cell receptor (beta chain). Its matching antigen is unknown. The CDR3 spans 15 residues. J gave up 0 bases and V 5 bases, and 2 bases lay outside the gene matches. Looked up from germline, CDR1 is SGHNT and CDR2 is YYREEE (reference sequence). This sample stems from a study of siplizumab effects on memory and regulatory T cells. TCRdb's copy holds only in-frame clones and misses some; the assay was immunoSEQ multiplex PCR. This table has over 100,000 clones, around 93% appearing once. The study, taken as a whole, reports: Treg-derived clones made up an average of about 68% of mappable alloreactive CD4+ clones with siplizumab and 25% to 30% in controls.

V usage is TRBV5-4 and J usage is TRBJ2-5; 12 nucleotides match TRBD2. Sequences were obtained from non-Treg CD4+ T cells sorted from blood. The receptor comes from a human donor in good health. The CDR3 loop is CASSLAGGYQETQYF. CDR3 DNA: TGTGCCAGCAGTCTAGCGGGGGGGTACCAAGAGACCCAGTACTTC.